This T cell receptor beta chain was sequenced in a study of blood T cells in healthy people across ages. Next came a second PCR, run for roughly 6 to 11 cycles, which used a sample-barcoded 5' primer along with a J-beta primer mix. Any given sample supplied a minimum of 2.5 million CDR3-containing paired-end reads. TCRdb redid the calling of the 5' RACE reads with MiXCR, one entry per CDR3 protein. The table has approximately 690,000 distinct CDR3 sequences, about 53% seen once. The sample holds a few counts of this clonotype. With 6 bases removed from V and 4 bases from J, the gap between germline ends came to 3 bases. Per the germline V gene, CDR1 is MNHEY and CDR2 is SVGAGI. The CDR3 loop spans 10 amino acids.

The chain links TRBV6-5 to TRBJ1-2; no firm D call. Sequenced sample: blood. The TCR comes from a man in his sixties in good health. The CDR3 region has the DNA TGTGCCAGCAGGGGCTATGGCTACACCTTC. This sequence encodes CASRGYGYTF.